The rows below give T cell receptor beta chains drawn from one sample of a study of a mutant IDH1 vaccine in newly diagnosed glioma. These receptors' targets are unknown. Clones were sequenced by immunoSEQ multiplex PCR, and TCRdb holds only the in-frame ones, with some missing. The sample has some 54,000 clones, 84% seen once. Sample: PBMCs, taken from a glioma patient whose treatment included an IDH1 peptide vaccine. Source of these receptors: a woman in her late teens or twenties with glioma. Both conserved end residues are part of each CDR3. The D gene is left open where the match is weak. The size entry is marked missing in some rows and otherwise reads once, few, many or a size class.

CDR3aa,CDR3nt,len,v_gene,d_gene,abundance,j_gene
CASSFAKYQETQYF,TGTGCCAGCAGTTTCGCCAAGTACCAAGAGACCCAGTACTTC,14,TRBV27,.,.,TRBJ2-5
CASSIKDTEAFF,TGTGCCAGCAGCATTAAGGACACTGAAGCTTTCTTT,12,TRBV11-3,.,few,TRBJ1-1
CAWSLGGGYTGELFF,TGTGCCTGGAGTCTAGGGGGAGGCTACACCGGGGAGCTGTTTTTT,15,TRBV30,.,.,TRBJ2-2
CASSLKDRDRNEQFF,TGCGCCAGCAGCTTAAAGGACAGGGACAGGAATGAGCAGTTCTTC,15,TRBV5-1,TRBD1,.,TRBJ2-1
CASSPRTGGYTF,TGTGCCAGCAGCCCCCGGACTGGTGGCTACACCTTC,12,TRBV7-2,.,.,TRBJ1-2
CASSLRPSARSGNEQFF,TGTGCCAGCAGCTTGCGGCCTTCAGCTCGCTCGGGTAATGAGCAGTTCTTC,17,TRBV5-6,.,.,TRBJ2-1
CASSQEASGAPYEQYF,TGCGCCAGCAGCCAAGAAGCTAGCGGGGCACCCTACGAGCAGTACTTC,16,TRBV4-3,TRBD2,.,TRBJ2-7
CASSELGYYEQYF,TGTGCCAGCAGCGAACTAGGGTACTACGAGCAGTACTTC,13,TRBV6-6,.,.,TRBJ2-7
CATNRGGGTEAFF,TGTGCCACTAACAGGGGCGGGGGCACTGAAGCTTTCTTT,13,TRBV6-1,TRBD1,few,TRBJ1-1
CASRPDRTTNSPLHF,TGTGCCAGCAGACCGGACAGGACAACTAATTCACCCCTCCACTTT,15,TRBV6-5,TRBD1,few,TRBJ1-6
CASSPRDGNMETQYF,TGTGCCAGCTCACCTCGCGACGGGAATATGGAGACCCAGTACTTC,15,TRBV18,.,.,TRBJ2-5
CASSANIGSLHF,TGCGCCAGCAGCGCTAACATCGGATCCCTCCACTTT,12,TRBV10-1,.,.,TRBJ1-6
CAWHLERRNGYTF,TGTGCCTGGCACCTCGAGAGACGGAATGGCTACACCTTC,13,TRBV30,.,.,TRBJ1-2
CASSEARVGLAGETQYF,TGTGCCAGCAGTGAAGCGCGGGTGGGGCTAGCGGGGGAGACCCAGTACTTC,17,TRBV2,TRBD2,.,TRBJ2-5
CASSQEDPGNSGNTIYF,TGTGCCAGCAGCCAAGAGGACCCAGGGAACTCTGGAAACACCATATATTTT,17,TRBV4-2,.,.,TRBJ1-3
CAISAGPGTEAFF,TGTGCCATCAGTGCAGGGCCTGGCACTGAAGCTTTCTTT,13,TRBV10-3,.,few,TRBJ1-1
CASNDLGGEAFF,TGCGCCAGCAATGATTTGGGGGGTGAAGCTTTCTTT,12,TRBV5-1,.,few,TRBJ1-1
CASSRRDRVDTIYF,TGTGCCAGCAGCCGCCGGGACAGGGTGGACACCATATATTTT,14,TRBV7-6,TRBD1,.,TRBJ1-3
CASSPDNYGYTF,TGTGCCAGCAGCCCGGATAACTATGGCTACACCTTC,12,TRBV28,.,.,TRBJ1-2
CASSRRGGNEKLFF,TGTGCCAGCAGTAGACGGGGAGGTAATGAAAAACTGTTTTTT,14,TRBV25-1,.,.,TRBJ1-4
CASSPRPKGDFYEQYF,TGTGCCAGCAGCCCACGTCCCAAAGGGGACTTCTACGAGCAGTACTTC,16,TRBV9,.,.,TRBJ2-7
CASSDPTDSLSYNEQFF,TGTGCCAGCAGCGACCCGACGGACTCTCTCTCCTACAATGAGCAGTTCTTC,17,TRBV9,.,.,TRBJ2-1
CASSQAGSGAPGREQFF,TGCGCCAGCAGCCAAGCGGGGAGCGGTGCCCCGGGAAGGGAGCAGTTCTTC,17,TRBV4-1,.,.,TRBJ2-1
CASSQGLAGELFF,TGTGCCAGTTCTCAGGGACTGGCCGGGGAGCTGTTTTTT,13,TRBV19,.,.,TRBJ2-2
CASSTFLRVTEAFF,TGTGCCAGTAGTACTTTCCTCAGGGTCACTGAAGCTTTCTTT,14,TRBV19,.,once,TRBJ1-1
CASSREGFSYEQYF,TGTGCCAGCAGTAGGGAGGGCTTCTCCTACGAGCAGTACTTC,14,TRBV6-1,TRBD2,.,TRBJ2-7
CASSETSGSSYNEQFF,TGTGCCAGCAGCGAGACTAGCGGGAGCTCCTACAATGAGCAGTTCTTC,16,TRBV5-4,TRBD2,.,TRBJ2-1
CASSFGGGTEAFF,TGTGCCAGCAGCTTCGGGGGCGGCACTGAAGCTTTCTTT,13,TRBV5-6,.,.,TRBJ1-1
CASSLATSAGRDEQYF,TGTGCCAGCAGCTTAGCGACTAGCGCCGGGAGGGACGAGCAGTACTTC,16,TRBV7-9,TRBD2,.,TRBJ2-7
CASTGGEKLFF,TGTGCCAGTACTGGCGGCGAAAAACTGTTTTTT,11,TRBV19,.,.,TRBJ1-4
CASSFGTDGKNIQYF,TGTGCCAGCAGCTTCGGGACAGACGGAAAAAACATTCAGTACTTC,15,TRBV7-9,TRBD1,.,TRBJ2-4
CSTGHTDTQYF,TGCAGCACGGGCCACACAGATACGCAGTATTTT,11,TRBV29-1,.,.,TRBJ2-3
CASRGRVTEAFF,TGTGCCTCTAGAGGCAGGGTCACTGAAGCTTTCTTT,12,TRBV7-2,.,few,TRBJ1-1
CASSSDRTSGHEQYF,TGTGCCAGCAGCTCAGACAGGACCTCCGGCCACGAGCAGTACTTC,15,TRBV7-6,.,.,TRBJ2-7
CASTGSYNEQFF,TGTGCCAGCACAGGGTCCTACAATGAGCAGTTCTTC,12,TRBV27,.,.,TRBJ2-1
CASSQEAGESHEQYF,TGTGCCAGCAGCCAGGAAGCGGGAGAATCCCACGAGCAGTACTTC,15,TRBV4-2,TRBD2,.,TRBJ2-7
CASSPRTATYSNQPQHF,TGTGCCAGCAGCCCAAGGACAGCCACTTATAGCAATCAGCCCCAGCATTTT,17,TRBV7-8,.,few,TRBJ1-5
CASSQGRPPNEQYF,TGTGCCAGCAGCCAAGGACGGCCGCCTAACGAGCAGTACTTC,14,TRBV7-3,.,once,TRBJ2-7
CASSYDRGRMGTEAFF,TGTGCCAGCAGCTATGACAGGGGGCGTATGGGGACTGAAGCTTTCTTT,16,TRBV7-6,TRBD1,.,TRBJ1-1
CAWSGRDRNPYEQYF,TGTGCCTGGAGTGGCCGGGACAGAAATCCCTACGAGCAGTACTTC,15,TRBV30,TRBD1,.,TRBJ2-7
CASSRERGLSYEQYF,TGCGCCAGCAGCCGGGAGCGGGGCCTCTCCTACGAGCAGTACTTC,15,TRBV4-1,TRBD2,.,TRBJ2-7
CASSLIRAQNNEQFF,TGTGCCAGCAGCTTGATACGGGCCCAGAACAATGAGCAGTTCTTC,15,TRBV5-6,.,.,TRBJ2-1